The 25 T cell receptor beta chains listed next were all sequenced from one sample in a study of CD8 T cells in ankylosing spondylitis. TCRdb reanalysed the 5' RACE reads using MiXCR and keeps one entry per CDR3 protein. This table has some 130,000 distinct CDR3 sequences, 6% to 8% appearing once. The sample taken for sequencing was blood, either unsorted or a sorted T cell fraction (not recorded which). Receptors were obtained from a female donor with ankylosing spondylitis or in good health (not recorded which).

This clonotype was picked up many times. J is TRBJ1-1 and V is TRBV7-2; D perhaps matches TRBD1 (5 bases). V was clipped by 5 bases and J by 3 bases, with 13 bases between them. CDR1 SGHTA and CDR2 FQGNSA come from the germline V gene. The CDR3 runs 14 residues. CDR3 DNA: TGTGCCAGCAGCCGGGCGGGGGGGGACACTGAAGCTTTCTTT. It translates to CASSRAGGDTEAFF.

This clonotype came up many times. The chain couples TRBV20-1 to TRBJ1-3, with 9 positions matching TRBD1. The CDR3 is 15 residues long. The junction had 9 bases not matched to a gene; V was cut back by 6 bases and J by 3 bases. CDR1 is DFQATT, CDR2 SNEGSKA, per germline (reference sequence). CDR3: CSAREGQGFGNTIYF. DNA for the CDR3: TGCAGTGCGAGGGAGGGACAGGGCTTTGGAAACACCATATATTTT.

This clonotype was recorded many times. V gene TRBV5-8 combines with J gene TRBJ2-3; D unclear. Trimming stripped 0 bases from V and 2 bases from J, with 13 bases between. The CDR3 has 16 residues. Germline V gene lookup returns CDR1 SGHTS and CDR2 YDEGEE. The CDR3 region is CASSLARNLYTDTQYF. The CDR3 DNA is TGTGCCAGCAGCTTGGCCCGAAACTTATACACAGATACGCAGTATTTT.

This clonotype was detected a few times. The chain joins TRBV11-3 to TRBJ2-1, with a possible D match to TRBD2 (6 bases). CDR1 and CDR2 from the germline V gene are SGHNT and YENEEA. The length of the CDR3 is 16 residues. V lost 0 bases and J lost 3, with 12 bases in between. The chain's CDR3 is CASSLDGGSGYNEQFF. DNA for the CDR3: TGTGCCAGCAGCTTAGATGGGGGGTCCGGCTACAATGAGCAGTTCTTC.

This clonotype was detected ten times or more. The rearrangement joins TRBV18 to TRBJ1-1, with D uncertain. Between the trimmed V and J ends, which lost 3 bases and 8 bases, there was a span of 7 bases. This CDR3 comprises 11 residues. Germline CDR1 KGHSH, CDR2 LQKENI. CDR3 coding DNA: TGTGCCAGCTCACCTTTACAGGAAGCTTTCTTT. Translation: CASSPLQEAFF.

This clonotype was counted between two and nine times. The V and J genes are TRBV18 and TRBJ1-2; D unresolved. Germline assignment: CDR1 KGHSH and CDR2 LQKENI. Trimming removed 6 bases at V and 2 bases at J, with 16 bases between. The CDR3 is made up of 15 amino acids. Here the CDR3 reads CASSPGRATNYGYTF. CDR3 DNA sequence: TGTGCCAGCTCCCCAGGACGGGCGACGAACTATGGCTACACCTTC.

This clonotype has ten or more counts. The chain is built from TRBV12-3 or TRBV12-4 and TRBJ2-4, with D perhaps TRBD1 (6 bases). CDR3 length: 16 residues. V shed 3 bases and J shed 2 bases, with 14 bases lying between them. CDR3: CASSFWQGPTKNIQYF. CDR3 bases: TGTGCCAGCAGTTTTTGGCAGGGGCCCACCAAAAACATTCAGTACTTC.

A few counts support this clonotype. The rearrangement uses TRBV7-9 and TRBJ2-3, with 9 nucleotides matching TRBD1. V trimming: 6 bases; J trimming: 0 bases; junction bases outside the gene matches: 7. The CDR3 loop spans 16 amino acids. Germline CDR1 is SEHNR and CDR2 is FQNEAQ (reference sequence). CDR3 sequence: CASRRTGAASTDTQYF. The CDR3 region has the DNA TGTGCCAGCAGGAGGACAGGGGCCGCTAGCACAGATACGCAGTATTTT. The complete variable domain, with remaining parts taken from reference TRBV7-9 and TRBJ2-3, reads DTGVSQNPRHKITKRGQNVTFRCDPISEHNRLYWYRQTLGQGPEFLTYFQNEAQLEKSRLLSDRFSAERPKGSFSTLEIQRTEQGDSAMYLCASRRTGAASTDTQYFGPGTRLTVL.

This clonotype was seen at least ten times. The chain uses TRBV19 and TRBJ1-2; D is uncertain. Germline V gene sequence: CDR1 LNHDA, CDR2 SQIVND (reference sequence). CDR3 size: 12 residues. The germline V and J ends were trimmed by 7 bases and 4 bases, with 10 bases remaining between them. The CDR3 coding sequence is TGTGCCAGTATCGGAAGAGGCTATGGCTACACCTTC. Its protein is CASIGRGYGYTF.

This clonotype has a count of ten or more. The junction departs from germline at one end; a sequencing error may be responsible. The rearrangement joins TRBV6-1 to TRBJ2-7, with a possible D match to TRBD2 (6 bases). The CDR3 covers 12 residues. Germline V lookup: CDR1 MNHNS, CDR2 SASEGT. The CDR3 nucleotides are TGTGCCAGCAGTCGTCCACGGGAGAAAGCGGCCTTC. It is translated as CASSRPREKAAF.

Many counts were recorded for this clonotype. The chain uses TRBV5-4 and TRBJ2-1, with 7 positions matching TRBD1. The V and J ends lost 2 bases and 4 bases, in that order; junction bases with no gene match: 6. This CDR3 has 15 amino acids. Germline CDR1 SGHNT, CDR2 YYREEE (reference sequence). DNA for the CDR3: TGTGCCAGCAGCTTAGGGGGCAGGAGGTACAATGAGCAGTTCTTC. Translating it yields CASSLGGRRYNEQFF.

The chain recombines TRBV28 with TRBJ2-1; 8 bases fit TRBD2. The germline CDR1 and CDR2 sequences are MDHEN and SYDVKM. The length of the CDR3 is 16 residues. V lost 7 bases, J lost 7 bases, and 15 bases stayed unmatched. The CDR3, as DNA: TGTGCCAGCAACGGGGGGGGACCTACCGCCTGGAATGAGCAGTTCTTC. This encodes CASNGGGPTAWNEQFF.

This clonotype has a count of ten or more. V is TRBV20-1 and J is TRBJ2-1; tentatively, D is TRBD1 (5 bases). Trimming left V 6 bases short and J 3 bases short, with 12 bases between. The CDR3 has 13 amino acids. The germline V gene has CDR1 DFQATT and CDR2 SNEGSKA (reference sequence). CDR3 nucleotides: TGCAGTGCCCAGGGTAACGACTACAATGAGCAGTTCTTC. Translation gives CSAQGNDYNEQFF.

This clonotype was detected many times. V and J are TRBV6-1 and TRBJ2-7; 9 positions agree with TRBD1. Germline V gives CDR1 MNHNS, CDR2 SASEGT. After removal of 6 bases from V and 1 base from J, the junction contained 7 bases not matched to a gene. CDR3 length: 15 residues. CDR3 DNA sequence: TGTGCCAGCAGGCGGACCGGGACAGGGTCCTACGAGCAGTACTTC. Translating gives CASRRTGTGSYEQYF.

Ten or more counts support this clonotype. The rearrangement joins TRBV24-1 to TRBJ2-1, with D perhaps being TRBD1 or TRBD2 (5 bases each). Germline CDR1 and CDR2: KGHDR and SFDVKD. The CDR3 sequence is 15 residues long. Between the trimmed V and J ends, which lost 3 bases and 6 bases, there was a span of 14 bases. The CDR3 spells CATSDRGRSINEQFF. DNA for the CDR3: TGTGCCACCAGTGATAGGGGACGGAGTATCAATGAGCAGTTCTTC.

Ten or more counts support this clonotype. The chain employs TRBV4-2 and TRBJ2-2; possibly TRBD2 for D (7 bases). The CDR3 runs to 16 residues. Trimming removed 0 bases at V and 3 bases at J, with 11 bases between. CDR1 is LGHNA and CDR2 is YNFKEQ in the germline V gene. Written as DNA, the CDR3 is TGTGCCAGCAGCCAAGAGAGGGGGGGGGACACCGGGGAGCTGTTTTTT. This codes for CASSQERGGDTGELFF.

This clonotype was counted ten times or more. The chain links TRBV6-5 to TRBJ2-7; the match to TRBD1 covers 9 bases. V was clipped by 2 bases and J by 3 bases; unmatched bases: 2. The CDR3 spans 14 residues. Germline CDR1 reads MNHEY; CDR2 reads SVGAGI. In nucleotides, the CDR3 is TGTGCCAGCAGTTACGACAGGGGGGACTACGAGCAGTACTTC. Translated: CASSYDRGDYEQYF.

This clonotype appeared many times. The chain employs TRBV7-2 and TRBJ1-1, with 8 bases fitting TRBD1. Trimming removed 5 bases from V and 0 bases from J; junction bases left unmatched: 11. Per germline, CDR1 SGHTA and CDR2 FQGNSA. The CDR3 extends over 17 amino acids. The CDR3 region is CASSQPDRDPMNTEAFF. The CDR3 DNA is TGTGCCAGCAGCCAACCGGACAGGGACCCCATGAACACTGAAGCTTTCTTT.

There are many counts of this clonotype. The chain links TRBV4-3 to TRBJ1-1, with TRBD1 identical over 7 bases. CDR3 length equals 16 residues. V dropped 1 base and J dropped 0; count of bases not matched to a gene: 5. The germline CDR1 and CDR2 sequences are LGHNA and YSLEER. The CDR3 DNA reads TGCGCCAGCAGCCAAGCGGCAGGGGGTCTGAACACTGAAGCTTTCTTT. Translating it yields CASSQAAGGLNTEAFF.

CDR3 bases: TGTGCCAGCAGTCAACGTCGGGGGCGGAATGAAAAACTGTTTTTT. As protein: CASSQRRGRNEKLFF. This rearrangement joins TRBV12-3 or TRBV12-4 to TRBJ1-4; D perhaps matches TRBD1 (6 bases). V gave up 5 bases and J gave up 5 bases, with 15 bases separating them. The CDR3 has 15 residues.

The V call is TRBV19, the J call TRBJ1-5; D call uncertain. CDR1 and CDR2 (germline): LNHDA, SQIVND (reference sequence). The length of the CDR3 is 13 residues. Trimming stripped 10 bases from V and 7 bases from J, with 17 bases between. The CDR3 sequence is CATSPEEIQPQHF. CDR3 sequence (DNA): TGTGCCACCTCTCCGGAAGAAATCCAGCCCCAGCATTTT.

This clonotype was seen at least ten times. This chain joins TRBV10-3 and TRBJ2-7; D is ambiguous. Germline V gives CDR1 ENHRY, CDR2 SYGVKD. This CDR3 has 13 amino acids. Deletions cut 2 bases from V and 3 bases from J, with 8 bases between. CDR3 in amino acids: CAISEAQYYEQYF. The DNA for the CDR3 is TGTGCCATCAGTGAGGCCCAGTACTACGAGCAGTACTTC.

This clonotype was detected only a few times. V usage is TRBV11-2 and J usage is TRBJ2-7; D perhaps matches TRBD1 (6 bases). Looked up from germline, CDR1 is SGHAT and CDR2 is FQNNGV. This CDR3 has 13 amino acids. V was pared by 4 bases and J by 4 bases, with 11 bases between. CDR3 in DNA: TGTGCCAGCAGCTCCGAGGGGGAGTACGAGCAGTACTTC. Its protein product is CASSSEGEYEQYF. The full variable domain, completed using reference TRBV11-2 and TRBJ2-7, is EAGVAQSPRYKIIEKRQSVAFWCNPISGHATLYWYQQILGQGPKLLIQFQNNGVVDDSQLPKDRFSAERLKGVDSTLKIQPAKLEDSAVYLCASSSEGEYEQYFGPGTRLTVT.

This clonotype showed up many times. The chain uses TRBV3-1 and TRBJ2-1; TRBD1 aligns across 7 bases. The CDR3 consists of 16 residues. CDR1 and CDR2 from the germline V gene are LGHDT and YNNKEL (reference sequence). After removal of 0 bases from V and 10 bases from J, the junction contained 12 bases not matched to a gene. The CDR3 DNA reads TGTGCCAGCAGCCAAGAGGGAAAGACAGGGCAGGGGGAGCAGTTCTTC. Translated, it gives CASSQEGKTGQGEQFF.

This clonotype was counted at least ten times. The chain couples TRBV7-2 to TRBJ1-6; 7 bases align to TRBD1. V dropped 0 bases and J dropped 7; count of bases not matched to a gene: 3. Germline V gene sequence: CDR1 SGHTA, CDR2 FQGNSA. The CDR3 has 15 amino acids. CDR3 sequence reads: CASSLAGTDNSPLHF. CDR3 nucleotides: TGTGCCAGCAGCTTAGCCGGGACAGACAATTCACCCCTCCACTTT.